These 8 T cell receptor beta chains were sequenced from one sample in a study of regulatory T cells in long-lasting Graves disease. The TCR beta library used iRepertoire HTBI primers with Arm-PCR amplification of CDR3. TCRdb recomputed calls from the multiplex PCR reads with MiXCR, one row per CDR3 protein. The sample lists under 500,000 distinct CDR3 sequences; around 21% were seen once. Time point specified: persistent/refractory GD, antithyroid drugs over 5 years with positive TRAb. PBMCs were the source of the RNA used for TCR sequencing. Sequences were derived from peripheral blood mononuclear cells (PBMCs), sampled when the disease was refractory, from a patient treated with antithyroid drugs. Receptors originate from a female donor with Graves disease.

The chain is built from TRBV12-3 or TRBV12-4 and TRBJ2-1; no definite D call. V shed 6 bases and J shed 7 bases, with 7 bases lying between them. The CDR3 totals 11 residues. Here the CDR3 DNA reads TGTGCCAGCAGAATGGAAAATGAGCAGTTCTTC. This gives the protein CASRMENEQFF.

Points on this clonotype: Mismatch with germline at one junction end may stem from a read error. V and J are TRBV2 and TRBJ2-7, with 11 bases aligning to TRBD2. The CDR3 has 13 residues. Germline V gives CDR1 SNHLY, CDR2 FYNNEI. This CDR3 reads CAGSSGRAYEQYF. The CDR3 coding sequence is TGTGCCGGCAGTAGCGGGAGGGCCTACGAGCAGTACTTC.

The chain carries TRBV7-8 and TRBJ2-7; D is tentatively TRBD1 or TRBD2 (5 bases each). CDR1 is SGHVS, CDR2 FQNEAQ, per germline. V was clipped by 5 bases and J by 2 bases, with 13 bases between them. The CDR3 consists of 14 residues. The CDR3 nucleotides are TGTGCCAGCAGCGAGGGAGAGGGACCCTACGAGCAGTACTTC. This codes for CASSEGEGPYEQYF. The whole variable domain, remainder taken from reference TRBV7-8 and TRBJ2-7, is GAGVSQSPRYKVAKRGQDVALRCDPISGHVSLFWYQQALGQGPEFLTYFQNEAQLDKSGLPSDRFFAERPEGSVSTLKIQRTQQEDSAVYLCASSEGEGPYEQYFGPGTRLTVT.

This clonotype was observed a handful of times. V is TRBV9 and J is TRBJ2-7, with D unclear. The CDR3 runs 13 residues. V was cut by 0 bases and J by 2 bases, with 6 bases left in between. Germline CDR1 is SGDLS and CDR2 is YYNGEE. The CDR3 is CASSVDSTYEQYF. DNA for the CDR3: TGTGCCAGCAGCGTAGATAGCACCTACGAGCAGTACTTC.

This chain connects TRBV20-1 to TRBJ2-5, with TRBD2 identical over 14 bases. The CDR3 is made up of 15 amino acids. V lost 6 bases, J lost 4 bases, and 7 bases stayed unmatched. Germline-derived CDR1 and CDR2 are DFQATT and SNEGSKA (reference sequence). The CDR3 DNA reads as TGCAGTGCAGGGAGGACTAGCGGGAGGACAGAGACCCAGTACTTC. Its protein is CSAGRTSGRTETQYF.

The CDR3 spells CSVRWTGGNTNTGELFF. CDR3 in DNA: TGCAGCGTGAGATGGACAGGGGGAAATACGAACACCGGGGAGCTGTTTTTT. The chain links TRBV29-1 to TRBJ2-2, with 10 bases fitting TRBD1. This CDR3 comprises 17 residues. Germline V gene lookup returns CDR1 SQVTM and CDR2 ANQGSEA. V shed 6 bases, J shed 0 bases, and the junction held 10 bases outside the gene matches.

This clonotype was detected many times. The V gene is TRBV20-1, the J gene TRBJ2-5; 8 bases line up with TRBD1. Germline V lookup: CDR1 DFQATT, CDR2 SNEGSKA (reference sequence). This CDR3 comprises 16 residues. The junction had 9 bases not matched to a gene; V was cut back by 2 bases and J by 1 base. The CDR3 loop is CSARPRGGQGQETQYF. The CDR3 DNA reads as TGCAGTGCTAGACCCAGGGGAGGACAGGGCCAAGAGACCCAGTACTTC.

The gene calls are TRBV25-1 and TRBJ1-1, with D possibly matching TRBD1 (5 bases). CDR3 length: 14 residues. Germline CDR1 and CDR2: MGHDK and SYGVNS. V was cut by 8 bases and J by 1 base, with 14 bases left in between. CDR3 DNA: TGTGCCAGCCATGGGGGGTTTGGGAACACTGAAGCTTTCTTT. Translating it yields CASHGGFGNTEAFF.